This T cell receptor (beta chain) emerged from a study of blood T cell repertoires in COVID-19. Study details: The United States, Italy and Spain supplied acute and convalescent COVID-19 samples. T cells, B-cell-depleted T cells, or PBMCs provided the cDNA or gDNA that served as material.

With V trimmed by 1 base and J by 2 bases, 3 bases remained unmatched. Germline CDR1 reads SGHVS; CDR2 reads FQNEAQ. The CDR3 spans 15 residues. Seattle participants joined during active infection and were tracked over time. Per the original methods: Nucleated cell number was recorded as an estimate derived from reference gene primer amplification. Generated by immunoSEQ multiplex PCR, the TCRdb table keeps only in-frame clones and is missing some. V and J calls and clone size follow that table, whereas D and trimming were derived from the DNA. The table records under 70,000 clones, roughly 89% of them present only once.

Input material: peripheral blood. This TCR was recovered from a woman aged 60-70 years with COVID-19, enrolled during active disease. V is TRBV7-8 and J is TRBJ2-7, with 9 bases aligning to TRBD1. The CDR3 coding sequence is TGTGCCAGCAGCTTAGGGACAGGGGTCACCTACGAGCAGTACTTC. It translates to CASSLGTGVTYEQYF. The variable domain in full, completed from reference TRBV7-8 and TRBJ2-7, reads GAGVSQSPRYKVAKRGQDVALRCDPISGHVSLFWYQQALGQGPEFLTYFQNEAQLDKSGLPSDRFFAERPEGSVSTLKIQRTQQEDSAVYLCASSLGTGVTYEQYFGPGTRLTVT.